This is a list of T cell receptor beta chains from one sample in a study of beta chain features in type 1 diabetes. Measured with immunoSEQ multiplex PCR; TCRdb has only the in-frame clones, and not every one. The sample contains 240,000 or so clones, 25% to 30% of which appear only once. The sample taken for sequencing was central memory CD4+ T cells from blood. These receptors all come from a young man in good health. Both conserved end residues are part of each CDR3. Fields, in order: CDR3 protein, CDR3 DNA, clone size, J gene, V gene, D gene. A D gene is named only where the DNA matches it firmly. The size of a clone is reported for some rows only, either as once, few or many, or as a class for expanded clones.

CASSQTGQYYSYEQYF TGTGCCAGCAGCCAAACGGGACAGTATTACTCCTACGAGCAGTACTTC few TRBJ2-7 TRBV14 TRBD1
CASSQGLDEQYF TGCGCCAGCAGCCAGGGCTTGGACGAGCAGTACTTC . TRBJ2-7 TRBV5-1 .
CAWSAGPNQPQHF TGTGCCTGGAGTGCAGGGCCCAATCAGCCCCAGCATTTT few TRBJ1-5 TRBV30 .
CASSLMADTQYF TGTGCCAGCAGCTTAATGGCAGATACGCAGTATTTT . TRBJ2-3 TRBV7-9 .
CASTLATGQYNEQFF TGTGCCAGCACCTTGGCGACAGGACAGTACAATGAGCAGTTCTTC few TRBJ2-1 TRBV7-9 .
CSGADQETQYF TGCAGCGGGGCGGATCAAGAGACCCAGTACTTC . TRBJ2-5 TRBV29-1 .
CAWSVRYDTQYF TGTGCCTGGAGTGTACGTTATGATACGCAGTATTTT . TRBJ2-3 TRBV30 .
CASSYNPGANQPQHF TGTGCCAGCAGTTACAACCCAGGGGCCAATCAGCCCCAGCATTTT few TRBJ1-5 TRBV6-5 .
CASSLLQDNSPLHF TGTGCCAGCAGCTTACTGCAGGATAATTCACCCCTCCACTTT . TRBJ1-6 TRBV7-9 .
CASSVTGTSASTNEKLFF TGTGCCAGCAGTGTAACCGGGACGTCAGCATCAACTAATGAAAAACTGTTTTTT . TRBJ1-4 TRBV27 .
CASSSGTGDNSPLHF TGTGCCAGCAGCTCTGGGACAGGGGATAATTCACCCCTCCACTTT . TRBJ1-6 TRBV7-2 TRBD1
CASSKGVWGEKGNEQFF TGTGCCAGCAGCAAAGGAGTCTGGGGGGAGAAGGGCAATGAGCAGTTCTTC . TRBJ2-1 TRBV21-1 .
CASSPGRRTGELFF TGCGCCAGCAGCCCAGGGAGGAGGACCGGGGAGCTGTTTTTT few TRBJ2-2 TRBV23-1 .
CAWSLSRGTEAFF TGTGCCTGGAGTTTGTCCAGGGGCACTGAAGCTTTCTTT . TRBJ1-1 TRBV30 .
CASSRTGGTEAFF TGTGCCAGCAGCAGAACAGGGGGCACTGAAGCTTTCTTT . TRBJ1-1 TRBV9 TRBD1
CASSLGLSGTTEQYF TGTGCCAGCAGCTTAGGCCTTAGCGGAACTACGGAGCAGTACTTC . TRBJ2-7 TRBV7-2 .
CASSQARGRGSFYAQHF TGCGCCAGCAGCCAGGCGCGGGGCAGGGGTTCTTTTTATGCCCAGCATTTT . TRBJ1-5 TRBV4-1 .
CASSYGSGSYEQYF TGTGCCAGCAGTTACGGGTCAGGGTCCTACGAGCAGTACTTC few TRBJ2-7 TRBV6-5 .
CAISELAGPPYEQYF TGTGCCATCAGTGAGCTAGCGGGACCCCCCTACGAGCAGTACTTC few TRBJ2-7 TRBV10-3 TRBD2
CASSTRGSSGDTQYF TGTGCCAGCAGCACTCGCGGGAGTTCGGGAGATACGCAGTATTTT . TRBJ2-3 TRBV9 TRBD2
CASSLVGSWEQYF TGTGCCAGCAGTTTAGTGGGATCGTGGGAGCAGTACTTC . TRBJ2-7 TRBV28 .
CASSAGQTTDTQYF TGTGCCAGCAGCGCCGGACAGACCACAGATACGCAGTATTTT . TRBJ2-3 TRBV21-1 .